What follows are 27 T cell receptor beta chains derived from one specimen sequenced in a study of CD8 T cells in Susac syndrome. With random hexamers, about 0.45 to 1 ug RNA was reverse transcribed. TCRdb recomputed calls from the immunoSEQ multiplex PCR reads with MiXCR, one row per CDR3 protein. The table lists under 200,000 distinct CDR3 sequences, about 96% of them singletons, with roughly 0.12% in the top ten. Material: CD4+ T cells from PBMCs. The receptors stem from a human donor with Susac syndrome.

The rearrangement joins TRBV18 to TRBJ1-5; D is uncertain. This CDR3 is built from 15 residues. Per germline, CDR1 KGHSH and CDR2 LQKENI. Trimming removed 3 bases at V and 0 bases at J, with 9 bases between. CDR3 residues: CASSPQQNSNQPQHF. The CDR3 DNA reads TGTGCCAGCTCACCCCAACAGAATAGCAATCAGCCCCAGCATTTT.

The table lists this clonotype with a count of one. This chain connects TRBV7-9 to TRBJ2-7; D is possibly TRBD1 or TRBD2 (5 bases each). CDR3 length equals 11 residues. Trimming removed 11 bases at V and 6 bases at J, with 14 bases between. The germline V gene encodes CDR1 SEHNR and CDR2 FQNEAQ (reference sequence). The CDR3 DNA reads TGTGCCGGGGACCCCGTGATCGAGCAGTACTTC. Translation gives CAGDPVIEQYF.

This clonotype appeared once. This sequence joins TRBV15 and TRBJ1-5, with 10 bases aligning to TRBD1. Germline CDR1 is LNHNV and CDR2 is YYDKDF (reference sequence). The CDR3 is 15 residues long. The trim removed 5 bases at V and 5 bases at J, leaving 6 bases unmatched. As DNA, the CDR3 is TGTGCCACCAGCGCGCGGGGGACAGGGGATCAGCCCCAGCATTTT. Protein product: CATSARGTGDQPQHF.

The chain combines TRBV24-1 with TRBJ1-2; D is perhaps TRBD1 (5 bases). CDR1 is KGHDR, CDR2 SFDVKD, per germline. V dropped 2 bases and J dropped 0 bases, with 6 bases sitting between them. This CDR3 contains 14 residues. CDR3 sequence reads: CATSDWDANYGYTF. In DNA, the CDR3 is TGTGCCACCAGTGATTGGGACGCTAACTATGGCTACACCTTC.

J is TRBJ2-7 and V is TRBV9; maybe TRBD1 (5 bases). V gave up 2 bases and J gave up 4 bases, with 13 bases separating them. Per germline, CDR1 SGDLS and CDR2 YYNGEE. This CDR3 spans 14 amino acids. The CDR3 DNA is TGTGCCAGCAGCGTGGGTCAGGGTCCTTACGAGCAGTACTTC. This gives the protein CASSVGQGPYEQYF.

The rearrangement uses TRBV11-2 and TRBJ2-7; TRBD1 matches 8 bases. The length of the CDR3 is 16 residues. Per the germline V gene, CDR1 is SGHAT and CDR2 is FQNNGV. J was trimmed by 5 bases and V by 5 bases; bases with no gene match: 14. This CDR3 is CASSDRGRIGDNEQYF. The CDR3 region has the DNA TGTGCCAGCAGCGACAGGGGCCGGATCGGGGACAACGAGCAGTACTTC. Supplemented by reference TRBV11-2 and TRBJ2-7, the full variable domain reads EAGVAQSPRYKIIEKRQSVAFWCNPISGHATLYWYQQILGQGPKLLIQFQNNGVVDDSQLPKDRFSAERLKGVDSTLKIQPAKLEDSAVYLCASSDRGRIGDNEQYFGPGTRLTVT.

The chain carries TRBV20-1 and TRBJ1-2; TRBD1 is a possible D gene (5 bases). The CDR3 runs 13 residues. V was pared by 3 bases and J by 4 bases, with 12 bases between. The germline gives CDR1 DFQATT, CDR2 SNEGSKA (reference sequence). The CDR3 reads CSASGARAYGYTF. The CDR3 nucleotides read TGCAGTGCTAGCGGGGCGCGGGCCTATGGCTACACCTTC.

The chain uses TRBV29-1 and TRBJ1-1; D is uncertain. Germline CDR1 SQVTM, CDR2 ANQGSEA. The V end was cut by 5 bases, the J end by 1 base, with 11 bases between. This CDR3 comprises 13 residues. The CDR3 spells CSVQPSGNTEAFF. As DNA, the CDR3 is TGCAGCGTTCAACCCTCTGGGAACACTGAAGCTTTCTTT.

CDR3 DNA sequence: TGTGCCAGCAGTTTGATAAGCAATCAGCCCCAGCATTTT. This gives the protein CASSLISNQPQHF. V and J are TRBV12-3 or TRBV12-4 and TRBJ1-5; D call uncertain. CDR3 length: 13 residues. Trimming stripped 3 bases from V and 1 base from J, with 4 bases between.

The genes are TRBV27 and TRBJ1-4, with TRBD1 matching 7 bases. The germline CDR1 and CDR2 sequences are MNHEY and SMNVEV (reference sequence). Trimming cost V 6 bases and J 7 bases; bases outside gene matches: 5. The CDR3 spans 13 residues. CDR3: CASRQTGSEKLFF. CDR3 DNA sequence: TGTGCCAGCAGGCAGACAGGGTCTGAAAAACTGTTTTTT.

The rearrangement uses TRBV15 and TRBJ1-4, with a weak D call TRBD1 (5 bases). V lost 3 bases to trimming and J lost 0 bases, with 11 bases between them. CDR1 is LNHNV, CDR2 YYDKDF, per germline (reference sequence). The CDR3 is 16 residues long. This CDR3 is CATSRDGTATNEKLFF. CDR3 bases: TGTGCCACCAGCAGGGACGGGACTGCAACTAATGAAAAACTGTTTTTT. Drawing the rest from reference TRBV15 and TRBJ1-4, the complete variable domain is DAMVIQNPRYQVTQFGKPVTLSCSQTLNHNVMYWYQQKSSQAPKLLFHYYDKDFNNEADTPDNFQSRRPNTSFCFLDIRSPGLGDTAMYLCATSRDGTATNEKLFFGSGTQLSVL.

The chain recombines TRBV7-2 with TRBJ2-3, with TRBD1 matching over 9 bases. Germline V gene data show CDR1 as SGHTA and CDR2 as FQGNSA. V was clipped by 0 bases and J by 5 bases; unmatched bases: 9. The CDR3 is 17 amino acids. The CDR3 sequence: CASSLALRGQGEDTQYF. DNA of the CDR3: TGTGCCAGCAGCTTAGCGCTAAGGGGACAGGGAGAAGATACGCAGTATTTT.

This chain uses TRBV7-9 with TRBJ1-2, with 9 positions matching TRBD1. The CDR3 loop spans 14 amino acids. Germline assignment: CDR1 SEHNR and CDR2 FQNEAQ (reference sequence). The V segment lost 4 bases and the J segment 8 bases; nucleotides outside the gene matches: 8. The CDR3 loop reads CASSSAGQGGGYTF. CDR3 in DNA: TGTGCCAGCAGCTCCGCGGGACAGGGAGGAGGCTACACCTTC.

V and J are TRBV12-3 or TRBV12-4 and TRBJ2-6; unclear D gene. The V end was cut by 3 bases, the J end by 0 bases, with 6 bases between. The CDR3 length is 15 residues. The CDR3 bases are TGTGCCAGCAGTTTTCAGAGCTCTGGGGCCAACGTCCTGACTTTC. This translates into CASSFQSSGANVLTF.

The DNA of the CDR3 is TGTGCCAGCGAGGGCTTACCTAACTATGGCTACACCTTC. Protein sequence: CASEGLPNYGYTF. The chain has TRBV25-1 and TRBJ1-2; D uncertain. CDR1 MGHDK and CDR2 SYGVNS come from the germline V gene. With 8 bases removed from V and 0 bases from J, the gap between germline ends came to 10 bases. This CDR3 spans 13 amino acids.

This sequence joins TRBV5-1 and TRBJ2-7; a possible D gene is TRBD2 (6 bases). The germline V gene has CDR1 SGHRS and CDR2 YFSETQ. CDR3 length: 13 residues. V shed 4 bases and J shed 2 bases, with 10 bases lying between them. CDR3 in DNA: TGCGCCAGCAGCGGGGACTTTCCCTACGAGCAGTACGTC. Translated: CASSGDFPYEQYV.

The chain is built from TRBV3-1 and TRBJ1-1; D is unclear. This CDR3 comprises 13 residues. Germline assignment: CDR1 LGHDT and CDR2 YNNKEL (reference sequence). V lost 5 bases and J lost 0, with 7 bases in between. The CDR3 nucleotides are TGTGCCAGCAGCAACACATTGAACACTGAAGCTTTCTTT. It specifies CASSNTLNTEAFF.

DNA for the CDR3: TGTGCCAGCAGTGATTTAAGGGGTGAGCAGTTCTTC. Protein: CASSDLRGEQFF. The genes are TRBV2 and TRBJ2-1, with TRBD1 as a possible D gene (5 bases). The length of the CDR3 is 12 residues. Deletions cut 3 bases from V and 9 bases from J, with 9 bases between. Germline loops: CDR1 SNHLY, CDR2 FYNNEI.

The chain links TRBV29-1 to TRBJ2-3, with a tentative D call TRBD1 (5 bases). Germline lookup yields CDR1 SQVTM and CDR2 ANQGSEA. The V and J ends lost 4 bases and 9 bases respectively, with 20 bases between them. CDR3 size: 14 residues. The CDR3 DNA is TGCAGCGTTGTTAGCAATGGGTGGGGCTCGACGCAGTATTTT. Translated: CSVVSNGWGSTQYF.

The genes are TRBV27 and TRBJ1-6; 8 nucleotides match TRBD1. V was clipped by 3 bases and J by 7 bases; unmatched bases: 2. The CDR3 is made up of 14 amino acids. Germline CDR1 reads MNHEY; CDR2 reads SMNVEV (reference sequence). CDR3: CASSFDRGNSPLHF. DNA of the CDR3: TGTGCCAGCAGTTTCGACAGGGGCAATTCACCCCTCCACTTT.

V and J are TRBV20-1 and TRBJ2-5, with D perhaps TRBD1 (6 bases). Deletions cut 7 bases from V and 3 bases from J, with 12 bases between. The CDR3 extends over 12 amino acids. Per the germline V gene, CDR1 is DFQATT and CDR2 is SNEGSKA (reference sequence). The CDR3 spells CSVHRAEETQYF. The DNA of the CDR3 is TGCAGTGTACACAGGGCGGAAGAGACCCAGTACTTC.

This chain connects TRBV24-1 to TRBJ2-3; TRBD2 agrees at 8 bases. Germline V CDR1 and CDR2: KGHDR, SFDVKD. J lost 1 base, V lost 9 bases, and 2 bases had no gene match. The CDR3 has 13 amino acids. CDR3 region: CATSGRGTDTQYF. The CDR3 coding sequence is TGTGCCACCTCCGGGAGGGGCACAGATACGCAGTATTTT.

The CDR3 loop is CASSETGVNYGYTF. CDR3 nucleotide sequence: TGTGCCAGCAGCGAGACAGGGGTTAACTATGGCTACACCTTC. This chain joins TRBV7-2 and TRBJ1-2, with 8 bases identical to TRBD1. Per germline, CDR1 SGHTA and CDR2 FQGNSA. The ends lost 5 bases at V and 1 base at J; junction bases unmatched: 3. The CDR3 sequence is 14 residues long.

The chain has TRBV12-3 or TRBV12-4 and TRBJ1-5; TRBD1 might be the D (5 bases). V gave up 1 base and J gave up 7 bases, with 8 bases separating them. This CDR3 contains 13 residues. In nucleotides, the CDR3 is TGTGCCAGCAGTTTAGGGGGCCTCCAGCCCCAGCATTTT. The encoded protein is CASSLGGLQPQHF.

Notes on this clonotype: Compared with germline, one end of the junction differs, possibly owing to a read error. The chain combines TRBV7-3 with TRBJ2-1, with D maybe TRBD1 (6 bases). Germline V lookup: CDR1 SGHTA, CDR2 FQGTGA. The CDR3 sequence is 14 residues long. CDR3 protein: CASSITRNRAEQFF. The CDR3 bases are TGTGCCAGCAGCATAACTCGGAACAGGGCTGAGCAGTTCTTC.

V and J are TRBV6-6 and TRBJ2-1; 12 bases line up with TRBD2. Germline V gene data show CDR1 as MNHNY and CDR2 as SVGAGI (reference sequence). V gave up 4 bases and J gave up 9 bases; unmatched junction bases: 7. The CDR3 is made up of 15 amino acids. The CDR3 spells CASSSLAGGTGEQFF. CDR3 sequence (DNA): TGTGCCAGCAGTTCACTAGCGGGAGGAACCGGTGAGCAGTTCTTC.

The chain recombines TRBV15 with TRBJ1-5, with 8 positions matching TRBD1. CDR1 is LNHNV, CDR2 YYDKDF, per germline (reference sequence). This CDR3 region has 17 residues. After removal of 5 bases from V and 3 bases from J, the junction contained 12 bases not matched to a gene. The CDR3: CATSGLQTGADNQPQHF. The CDR3 DNA reads TGTGCCACCAGCGGACTCCAGACAGGGGCCGACAATCAGCCCCAGCATTTT.